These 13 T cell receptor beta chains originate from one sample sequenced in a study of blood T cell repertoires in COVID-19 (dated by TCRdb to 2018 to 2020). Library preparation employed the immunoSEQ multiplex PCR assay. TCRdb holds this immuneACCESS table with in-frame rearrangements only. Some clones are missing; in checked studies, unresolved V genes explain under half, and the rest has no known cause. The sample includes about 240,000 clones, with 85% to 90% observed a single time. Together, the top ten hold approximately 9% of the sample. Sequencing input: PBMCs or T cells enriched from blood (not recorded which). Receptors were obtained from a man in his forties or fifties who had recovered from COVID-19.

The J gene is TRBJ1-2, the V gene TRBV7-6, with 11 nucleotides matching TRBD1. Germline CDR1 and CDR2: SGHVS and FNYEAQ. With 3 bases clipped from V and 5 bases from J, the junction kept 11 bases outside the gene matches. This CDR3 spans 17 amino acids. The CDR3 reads CASSFPPAGQGAYGYTF. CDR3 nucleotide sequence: TGTGCCAGCAGCTTTCCCCCGGCCGGACAGGGGGCTTATGGCTACACCTTC.

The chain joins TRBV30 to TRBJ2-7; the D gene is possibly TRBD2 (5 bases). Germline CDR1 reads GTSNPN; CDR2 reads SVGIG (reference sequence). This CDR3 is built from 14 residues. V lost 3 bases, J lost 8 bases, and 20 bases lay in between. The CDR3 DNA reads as TGTGCCTGGAGCGTAATGATCCGGGATGGCCAGCAGTACTTC. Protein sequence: CAWSVMIRDGQQYF.

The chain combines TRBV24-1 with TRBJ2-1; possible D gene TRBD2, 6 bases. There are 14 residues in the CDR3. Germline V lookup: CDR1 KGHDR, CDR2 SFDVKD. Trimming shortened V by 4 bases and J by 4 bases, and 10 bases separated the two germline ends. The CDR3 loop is CATSDGRGYNEQFF. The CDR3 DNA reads TGTGCCACCAGTGACGGGAGAGGTTACAATGAGCAGTTCTTC.

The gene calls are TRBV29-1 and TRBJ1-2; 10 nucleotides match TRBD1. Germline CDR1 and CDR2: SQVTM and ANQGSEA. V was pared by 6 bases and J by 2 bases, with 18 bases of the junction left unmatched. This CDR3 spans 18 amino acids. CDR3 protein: CSVANRTTGGWANYGYTF. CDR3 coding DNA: TGCAGCGTCGCCAACCGTACGACAGGGGGCTGGGCAAACTATGGCTACACCTTC.

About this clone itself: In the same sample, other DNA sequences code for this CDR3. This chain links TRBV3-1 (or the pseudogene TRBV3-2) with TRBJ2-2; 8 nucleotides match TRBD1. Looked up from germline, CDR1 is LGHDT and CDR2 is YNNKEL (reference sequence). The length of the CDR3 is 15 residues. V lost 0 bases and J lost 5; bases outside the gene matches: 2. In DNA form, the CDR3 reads TGTGCCAGCAGCCAAGACAGGGGGCGGACCGGGGAGCTGTTTTTT. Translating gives CASSQDRGRTGELFF.

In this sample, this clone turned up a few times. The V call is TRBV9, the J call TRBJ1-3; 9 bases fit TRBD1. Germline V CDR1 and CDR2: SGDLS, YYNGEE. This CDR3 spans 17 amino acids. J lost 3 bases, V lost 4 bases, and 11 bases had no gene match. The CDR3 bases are TGTGCCAGCAGCCCGGGGGTGGGGACAGGGAGTGGAAACACCATATATTTT. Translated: CASSPGVGTGSGNTIYF.

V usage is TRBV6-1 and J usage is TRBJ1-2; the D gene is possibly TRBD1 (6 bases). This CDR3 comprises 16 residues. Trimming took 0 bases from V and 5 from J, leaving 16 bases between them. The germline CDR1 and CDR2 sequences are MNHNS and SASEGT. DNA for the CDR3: TGTGCCAGCAGTGAAGCTGATTTACAGGGTTGGTATGGCTACACCTTC. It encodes CASSEADLQGWYGYTF.

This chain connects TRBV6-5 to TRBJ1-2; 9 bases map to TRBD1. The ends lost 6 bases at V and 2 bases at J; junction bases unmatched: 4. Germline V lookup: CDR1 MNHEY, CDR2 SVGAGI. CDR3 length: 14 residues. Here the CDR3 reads CASRRTGENYGYTF. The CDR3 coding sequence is TGTGCCAGCAGGAGGACAGGGGAGAACTATGGCTACACCTTC.

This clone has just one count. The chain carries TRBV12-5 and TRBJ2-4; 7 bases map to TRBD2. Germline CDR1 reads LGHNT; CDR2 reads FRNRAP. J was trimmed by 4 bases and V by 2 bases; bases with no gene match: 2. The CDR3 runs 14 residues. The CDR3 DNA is TGTGCTAGTGGTTTGACGGGAGGAAAAAACATTCAGTACTTC. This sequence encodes CASGLTGGKNIQYF.

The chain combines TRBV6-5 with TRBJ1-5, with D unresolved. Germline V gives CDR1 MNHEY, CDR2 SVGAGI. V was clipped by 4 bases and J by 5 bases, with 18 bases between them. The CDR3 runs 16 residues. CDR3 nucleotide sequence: TGTGCCAGCAGTTCCCTTACAGAGGGCTCATATCAGCCCCAGCATTTT. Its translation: CASSSLTEGSYQPQHF.

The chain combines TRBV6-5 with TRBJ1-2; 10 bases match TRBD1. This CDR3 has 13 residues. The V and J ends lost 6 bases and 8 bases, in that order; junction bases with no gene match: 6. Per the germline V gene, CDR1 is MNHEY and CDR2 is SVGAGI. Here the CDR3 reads CASRRDRGLGYTF. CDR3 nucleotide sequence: TGTGCCAGCAGACGGGACAGGGGTTTAGGCTACACCTTC.

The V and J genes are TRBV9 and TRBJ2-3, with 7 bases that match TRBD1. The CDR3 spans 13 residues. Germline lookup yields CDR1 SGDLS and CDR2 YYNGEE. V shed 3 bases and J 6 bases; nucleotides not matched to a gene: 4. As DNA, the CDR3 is TGTGCCAGCAGCGAACAGGGGACGGATACGCAGTATTTT. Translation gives CASSEQGTDTQYF.

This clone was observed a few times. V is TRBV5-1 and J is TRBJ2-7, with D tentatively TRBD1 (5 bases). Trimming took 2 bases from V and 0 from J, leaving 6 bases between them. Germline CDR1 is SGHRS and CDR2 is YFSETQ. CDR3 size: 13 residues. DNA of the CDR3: TGCGCCAGCAGCTTTCAGGGCTCCTACGAGCAGTACTTC. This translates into CASSFQGSYEQYF.